The 19 T cell receptor beta chains below all came from one sample that was sequenced in a study of T cells in localized non-small cell lung cancer. Profiled with immunoSEQ multiplex PCR; TCRdb holds only in-frame clones, not every one. The repertoire holds over a thousand clones, with about a third as singletons. Source: lung tumor tissue, taken before any cancer treatment. All receptors derive from a female donor of 60 years or more with stage II lung adenocarcinoma.

Relative to its sample, this clone is large. This chain links TRBV6-8 with TRBJ1-5; D is uncertain. The V and J ends lost 1 base and 6 bases respectively, with 7 bases between them. CDR3 length equals 13 residues. Looked up from germline, CDR1 is MNHGY and CDR2 is SAAAGT. CDR3 sequence reads: CASSYLVTQPQHF. In DNA, the CDR3 is TGTGCCAGCAGTTACTTGGTGACTCAGCCCCAGCATTTT.

This clone was found a few times. The chain recombines TRBV30 with TRBJ2-1, with no clear D. The CDR3 spans 13 residues. Germline lookup yields CDR1 GTSNPN and CDR2 SVGIG (reference sequence). Deletions cut 1 base from V and 3 bases from J, with 7 bases between. DNA for the CDR3: TGTGCCTGGAGTGAGGGCCTCTACAATGAGCAGTTCTTC. It translates to CAWSEGLYNEQFF.

This clone has only a few counts. The V and J genes are TRBV9 and TRBJ1-1; TRBD1 matches 8 bases. The germline V gene encodes CDR1 SGDLS and CDR2 YYNGEE. The CDR3 spans 16 residues. J was trimmed by 1 base and V by 0 bases; bases with no gene match: 5. CDR3 loop: CASSVAAGGPNTEAFF. CDR3 coding DNA: TGTGCCAGCAGCGTAGCAGCAGGGGGCCCGAACACTGAAGCTTTCTTT. Full variable domain (missing parts from reference TRBV9 and TRBJ1-1): DSGVTQTPKHLITATGQRVTLRCSPRSGDLSVYWYQQSLDQGLQFLIQYYNGEERAKGNILERFSAQQFPDLHSELNLSSLELGDSALYFCASSVAAGGPNTEAFFGQGTRLTVV.

The V gene is TRBV29-1, the J gene TRBJ2-7; the match to TRBD2 covers 7 bases. Per the germline V gene, CDR1 is SQVTM and CDR2 is ANQGSEA. There are 13 residues in the CDR3. J was trimmed by 9 bases and V by 2 bases; bases with no gene match: 10. The DNA of the CDR3 is TGCAGCGTTGAACACGGCGGGGGAAGGGGGCAGTACTTC. Residues: CSVEHGGGRGQYF.

This clone came up a few times. The genes are TRBV6-8 and TRBJ2-5; 10 nucleotides match TRBD1. Losses at the gene ends were 5 bases for V and 5 bases for J; bases not matched to a gene: 8. The V gene's germline CDR1 is MNHGY and CDR2 SAAAGT. There are 15 residues in the CDR3. The CDR3 loop is CASSPDRGRGETQYF. CDR3 DNA sequence: TGTGCCAGCAGTCCTGACAGGGGGCGCGGTGAGACCCAGTACTTC.

This clone appeared a few times. J is TRBJ1-1 and V is TRBV6-1; no reliable D call. Trimming removed 1 base from V and 1 base from J, with 10 bases in between. The V gene's germline CDR1 is MNHNS and CDR2 SASEGT. This CDR3 spans 15 amino acids. The CDR3 region is CASSEGRGQNTEAFF. The CDR3 region has the DNA TGTGCCAGCAGTGAAGGGCGGGGTCAGAACACTGAAGCTTTCTTT.

This clone was found a few times. For the CDR3, the DNA is TGTGCCAGCTCCCAAACCCCGCTAGCGGGAGCTAACCATGAGCAGTTCTTC. This gives the protein CASSQTPLAGANHEQFF. The chain recombines TRBV18 with TRBJ2-1; TRBD2 agrees at 10 bases. The CDR3 is 17 residues long. The trim removed 6 bases at V and 8 bases at J, leaving 16 bases unmatched. Looked up from germline, CDR1 is KGHSH and CDR2 is LQKENI.

This clone was observed a few times. This rearrangement joins TRBV10-2 to TRBJ2-7; D possibly matches TRBD1 or TRBD2 (6 bases each). Trimming left V 8 bases short and J 1 base short, with 21 bases between. The CDR3 sequence is 16 residues long. CDR1 is WSHSY, CDR2 SAAADI, per germline. Here the CDR3 DNA reads TGCGCCAGCCGAGGGACTTTCCGGGGGCTTTCCTACGAGCAGTACTTC. Translated: CASRGTFRGLSYEQYF.

The V gene is TRBV9, the J gene TRBJ2-7; weak D call: TRBD2 (5 bases). Trimming stripped 6 bases from V and 5 bases from J, with 21 bases between. From germline, CDR1 is SGDLS and CDR2 YYNGEE. The CDR3 runs to 15 residues. This CDR3 is CASTLNWATGDEQYF. CDR3 sequence (DNA): TGTGCCAGCACCCTCAACTGGGCGACCGGGGACGAGCAGTACTTC.

The rearrangement links TRBV18 to TRBJ2-3; D unresolved. Germline CDR1 KGHSH, CDR2 LQKENI. Trimming stripped 5 bases from V and 4 bases from J, with 13 bases between. CDR3 size: 14 residues. In DNA form, the CDR3 reads TGTGCCAGCTCATCGACGCCGGGCGCAGATACGCAGTATTTT. It is translated as CASSSTPGADTQYF.

This clone was counted a few times. The chain links TRBV19 to TRBJ1-1; weak D call: TRBD1 (6 bases). Looked up from germline, CDR1 is LNHDA and CDR2 is SQIVND (reference sequence). V lost 7 bases and J 4 bases, leaving 10 bases between the germline ends. The CDR3 has 12 amino acids. For the CDR3, the DNA is TGTGCCAGTAAACAGGGACCCACTGAAGCTTTCTTT. It encodes CASKQGPTEAFF.

This clone was picked up a small number of times. Germline and junction disagree at one end, which may indicate a read error. X is used for the amino acid whose nucleotide is unread or ambiguous. The chain recombines TRBV5-1 with TRBJ2-5; D is uncertain. The CDR3 is 16 amino acids. Per germline, CDR1 SGHRS and CDR2 YFSETQ. CDR3 protein: CXSSLAVAALRETQYF. The CDR3 DNA follows: TGCRCCAGCAGCTTGGCCGTGGCGGCGTTAAGGGAGACCCAGTACTTC.

The rearrangement uses TRBV11-3 and TRBJ1-3; no clear D gene. The germline V gene encodes CDR1 SGHNT and CDR2 YENEEA. V lost 0 bases, J lost 3 bases, and 9 bases lay in between. There are 15 residues in the CDR3. The DNA of the CDR3 is TGTGCCAGCAGCTTAGACACCACGTTTGGAAACACCATATATTTT. The encoded protein is CASSLDTTFGNTIYF. Variable domain in full (rest from reference TRBV11-3 and TRBJ1-3): EAGVVQSPRYKIIEKKQPVAFWCNPISGHNTLYWYLQNLGQGPELLIRYENEEAVDDSQLPKDRFSAERLKGVDSTLKIQPAELGDSAVYLCASSLDTTFGNTIYFGEGSWLTVV.

The chain uses TRBV6-8 and TRBJ2-6, with D possibly being TRBD1 or TRBD2 (5 bases each). Deletions cut 0 bases from V and 2 bases from J, with 11 bases between. Germline lookup yields CDR1 MNHGY and CDR2 SAAAGT. The CDR3 sequence is 17 residues long. The CDR3 bases are TGTGCCAGCAGTTACTCACTCCGGGGCGCTGGGGCCAACGTCCTGACTTTC. Translating it yields CASSYSLRGAGANVLTF.

This clone has just a few counts. The V and J genes are TRBV11-3 and TRBJ2-7, with a tentative D call TRBD1 (6 bases). Between the trimmed V and J ends, which lost 7 bases and 0 bases, there was a span of 16 bases. Germline loops: CDR1 SGHNT, CDR2 YENEEA. This CDR3 contains 15 residues. CDR3: CASNFRTVNSYEQYF. The CDR3 DNA sequence: TGTGCCAGCAACTTTCGGACAGTAAACTCCTACGAGCAGTACTTC.

The chain couples TRBV11-3 to TRBJ2-2; D may match TRBD1 or TRBD2 (6 bases each). The germline V gene has CDR1 SGHNT and CDR2 YENEEA. This CDR3 spans 15 amino acids. The V gene lost 6 bases and the J gene lost 3 bases, with 14 bases spanning the gap. This CDR3 is CASRAGTMYTGELFF. The CDR3 bases are TGTGCCAGCAGGGCGGGGACAATGTACACCGGGGAGCTGTTTTTT.

The rearrangement joins TRBV18 to TRBJ2-1; 12 positions agree with TRBD2. Per the germline V gene, CDR1 is KGHSH and CDR2 is LQKENI. The CDR3 has 15 residues. Trimming took 3 bases from V and 7 from J; bases not matched to a gene: 4. The CDR3 region has the DNA TGTGCCAGCTCACCGACTAGCGGGAGCAAAAATGAGCAGTTCTTC. Protein: CASSPTSGSKNEQFF.

The chain couples TRBV30 to TRBJ2-5; 9 nucleotides align to TRBD1. The germline CDR1 and CDR2 sequences are GTSNPN and SVGIG (reference sequence). The CDR3 length is 15 residues. Germline trimming cut 4 bases from V and 4 bases from J; bases unmatched to any gene: 10. CDR3 sequence reads: CAWTIPTGGGETQYF. DNA of the CDR3: TGTGCCTGGACAATTCCGACAGGGGGTGGAGAGACCCAGTACTTC.

This clone was seen more than once but under ten times. V is TRBV1 and J is TRBJ2-3; the table's D call, TRBD1, has no DNA check behind it. TRBV1 is flagged as a pseudogene. The CDR3 totals 16 residues. The CDR3 bases are TGCGCCAGCAGCGTACAGGGAAGTGCTAGCACAGATACGCAGTATTTT. This codes for CASSVQGSASTDTQYF.